Below are 19 T cell receptor beta chains sequenced from a single sample in a study of blood T cell repertoires in COVID-19. Some clones are missing from TCRdb's copy, which holds only in-frame ones; the method was immunoSEQ multiplex PCR. The table includes under 95,000 clones, around four fifths detected once. The sample consisted of peripheral blood. These receptors came from a human donor in a cohort sampled during active COVID-19.

The genes are TRBV5-5 and TRBJ1-1; 7 positions agree with TRBD1. This CDR3 has 14 amino acids. The germline V gene has CDR1 SGHKS and CDR2 YYEKEE (reference sequence). After removal of 4 bases from V and 4 bases from J, the junction contained 7 bases not matched to a gene. The CDR3 sequence is CASSLRDRATEAFF. The CDR3 region has the DNA TGTGCCAGCAGCCTACGCGACAGGGCCACTGAAGCTTTCTTT.

This chain uses TRBV7-3 with TRBJ1-1, with TRBD1 identical over 8 bases. Germline CDR1 is SGHTA and CDR2 is FQGTGA. The CDR3 covers 14 residues. V was pared by 4 bases and J by 5 bases, with 6 bases of the junction left unmatched. The chain's CDR3 is CASSSGTGGTEAFF. CDR3 in DNA: TGTGCCAGCAGCTCAGGTACAGGGGGTACTGAAGCTTTCTTT.

J is TRBJ1-1 and V is TRBV6-2 or TRBV6-3; the D is unclear. CDR1 is MNHEY and CDR2 is SVGEGT in the germline V gene. Trimming removed 0 bases at V and 3 bases at J, with 17 bases between. This CDR3 is built from 17 residues. The CDR3 sequence is CASSYSGRAPAYTEAFF. In DNA form, the CDR3 reads TGTGCCAGCAGTTACTCGGGGAGGGCCCCGGCGTACACTGAAGCTTTCTTT.

The gene calls are TRBV5-4 and TRBJ2-7; 7 bases line up with TRBD1. After removal of 6 bases from V and 0 bases from J, the junction contained 6 bases not matched to a gene. Germline V CDR1 and CDR2: SGHNT, YYREEE (reference sequence). This CDR3 has 14 residues. Here the CDR3 DNA reads TGTGCCAGCACCACGGACAGGAGCTCCTACGAGCAGTACTTC. Its translation is CASTTDRSSYEQYF.

The chain couples TRBV4-2 to TRBJ2-3, with D possibly matching TRBD2 (5 bases). V was cut by 4 bases and J by 2 bases, with 16 bases left in between. The CDR3 covers 16 residues. Germline assignment: CDR1 LGHNA and CDR2 YNFKEQ. CDR3 sequence: CASSLLDYQNTDTQYF. For the CDR3, the DNA is TGTGCCAGCAGCCTCCTCGACTATCAGAACACAGATACGCAGTATTTT.

The chain has TRBV7-2 and TRBJ2-1; D is unresolved. The ends were cut back, 0 bases at V and 2 bases at J, with 5 bases in the middle. This CDR3 spans 14 amino acids. Germline CDR1 SGHTA, CDR2 FQGNSA. The CDR3 DNA follows: TGTGCCAGCAGCTTAGCCATAGCCTACAATGAGCAGTTCTTC. This encodes CASSLAIAYNEQFF.

This chain joins TRBV2 and TRBJ2-3; 9 bases map to TRBD2. Germline CDR1 and CDR2: SNHLY and FYNNEI. This CDR3 has 17 residues. The J segment lost 0 bases and the V segment lost 2 bases, leaving 6 bases of the junction unmatched. The CDR3 spells CASSESRLADSTDTQYF. The CDR3 bases are TGTGCCAGCAGTGAATCGCGACTAGCGGATAGCACAGATACGCAGTATTTT.

The gene calls are TRBV28 and TRBJ1-6; D gene ambiguous. The CDR3 contains 18 residues. CDR1 and CDR2 from the germline V gene are MDHEN and SYDVKM. V lost 4 bases and J lost 4, with 20 bases in between. The CDR3 DNA reads as TGTGCCAGCAGTTACTTGGCGGACTGGACGGGATATAATTCACCCCTCCACTTT. As protein: CASSYLADWTGYNSPLHF. Based on the CDR3 plus reference TRBV28 and TRBJ1-6, the full variable domain is DVKVTQSSRYLVKRTGEKVFLECVQDMDHENMFWYRQDPGLGLRLIYFSYDVKMKEKGDIPEGYSVSREKKERFSLILESASTNQTSMYLCASSYLADWTGYNSPLHFGNGTRLTVT.

This chain joins TRBV3-1 (or the pseudogene TRBV3-2) and TRBJ1-6, with a weak D call TRBD1 (6 bases). Trimming pared 3 bases from V and 7 bases from J, leaving 13 bases between. There are 15 residues in the CDR3. The germline V gene has CDR1 LGHDT and CDR2 YNNKEL (reference sequence). The DNA for the CDR3 is TGTGCCAGCAGCCAGCCTACAGGGAGCAATTCACCCCTCCACTTT. Translated: CASSQPTGSNSPLHF.

This sequence joins TRBV19 and TRBJ1-5; possibly TRBD1 for D (5 bases). The CDR3 runs 12 residues. Germline V gives CDR1 LNHDA, CDR2 SQIVND (reference sequence). Trimming left V 8 bases short and J 7 bases short, with 12 bases between. CDR3 loop: CASQGGHQPQHF. The CDR3 DNA reads as TGTGCCAGTCAGGGAGGCCACCAGCCCCAGCATTTT.

Only one count was recorded for this clone. The chain has TRBV20-1 and TRBJ1-2; TRBD1 is a possible D gene (5 bases). Trimming took 3 bases from V and 2 from J, leaving 10 bases between them. Germline V gene data show CDR1 as DFQATT and CDR2 as SNEGSKA (reference sequence). The CDR3 spans 13 residues. The CDR3 reads CSASLRQNYGYTF. DNA of the CDR3: TGCAGTGCTAGTCTCAGACAGAACTATGGCTACACCTTC.

The V gene is TRBV5-1, the J gene TRBJ2-5; D may be TRBD1 (6 bases). Germline V gene data show CDR1 as SGHRS and CDR2 as YFSETQ. Trimming cost V 4 bases and J 1 base, with 11 bases left between them. There are 14 residues in the CDR3. In DNA, the CDR3 is TGCGCCAGCAGCAAAAGGGACACCCAAGAGACCCAGTACTTC. Amino acid sequence: CASSKRDTQETQYF.

The chain recombines TRBV30 with TRBJ1-4, with TRBD1 matching over 7 bases. After removal of 2 bases from V and 4 bases from J, the junction contained 7 bases not matched to a gene. Germline V gene sequence: CDR1 GTSNPN, CDR2 SVGIG (reference sequence). The length of the CDR3 is 15 residues. CDR3: CAWSNRGTLNEKLFF. For the CDR3, the DNA is TGTGCCTGGAGTAACAGGGGTACGCTTAATGAAAAACTGTTTTTT.

The genes are TRBV7-8 and TRBJ2-3, with D perhaps TRBD1 (6 bases). The germline V gene encodes CDR1 SGHVS and CDR2 FQNEAQ. The CDR3 has 13 amino acids. V was cut by 6 bases and J by 7 bases, with 14 bases left in between. The CDR3 reads CASSRDRTYTQYF. The CDR3 nucleotides read TGTGCCAGCAGTCGAGACAGGACATATACGCAGTATTTT. The full variable domain, completed using reference TRBV7-8 and TRBJ2-3, is GAGVSQSPRYKVAKRGQDVALRCDPISGHVSLFWYQQALGQGPEFLTYFQNEAQLDKSGLPSDRFFAERPEGSVSTLKIQRTQQEDSAVYLCASSRDRTYTQYFGPGTRLTVL.

This chain uses TRBV5-4 with TRBJ1-1; D remains unclear. Trimming removed 5 bases from V and 3 bases from J, with 14 bases in between. The CDR3 length is 14 residues. CDR1 is SGHNT, CDR2 YYREEE, per germline (reference sequence). The DNA for the CDR3 is TGTGCCAGCAGTCCCGAGGTCTTGCACACTGAAGCTTTCTTT. Translated: CASSPEVLHTEAFF.

In nucleotides, the CDR3 is TGTGCCAGCAGCTTAGCGGTTACCGGGGAGCTGTTTTTT. Its translation is CASSLAVTGELFF. The chain links TRBV7-3 to TRBJ2-2, with D hard to call. Trimming stripped 2 bases from V and 5 bases from J, with 6 bases between. There are 13 residues in the CDR3. CDR1 and CDR2 (germline): SGHTA, FQGTGA.

The chain is built from TRBV28 and TRBJ1-2; the match to TRBD1 covers 8 bases. V dropped 5 bases and J dropped 0; count of bases not matched to a gene: 5. This CDR3 is 15 amino acids long. Germline V gives CDR1 MDHEN, CDR2 SYDVKM. The CDR3 sequence: CASSDTGGTNYGYTF. CDR3 nucleotide sequence: TGTGCCAGCAGTGATACAGGGGGTACTAACTATGGCTACACCTTC.

The chain carries TRBV11-1 and TRBJ2-4, with D tentatively TRBD2 (6 bases). Germline V gene data show CDR1 as SGHAT and CDR2 as FQDESV (reference sequence). This CDR3 is built from 14 residues. V was cut by 0 bases and J by 7 bases, with 10 bases left in between. CDR3: CASSLALRGNIQYF. DNA for the CDR3: TGTGCCAGCAGCTTAGCGCTTCGGGGGAACATTCAGTACTTC.

The chain combines TRBV2 with TRBJ2-7, with 7 bases fitting TRBD1. CDR1 is SNHLY and CDR2 is FYNNEI in the germline V gene. J was trimmed by 2 bases and V by 0 bases; bases with no gene match: 7. The CDR3 runs 16 residues. CDR3 protein: CASSEAPAGGPYEQYF. DNA of the CDR3: TGTGCCAGCAGTGAAGCGCCCGCAGGGGGTCCCTACGAGCAGTACTTC.